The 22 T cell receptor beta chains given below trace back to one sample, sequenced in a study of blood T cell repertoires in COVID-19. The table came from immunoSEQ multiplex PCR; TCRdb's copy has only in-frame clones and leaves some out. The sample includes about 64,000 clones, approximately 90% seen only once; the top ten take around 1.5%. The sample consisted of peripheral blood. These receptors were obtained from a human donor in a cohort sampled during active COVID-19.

The CDR3 bases are TGTGCCAGCAGCGTAGCGGGACCTACCTACGAGCAGTACTTC. This translates into CASSVAGPTYEQYF. The V and J genes are TRBV6-2 or TRBV6-3 and TRBJ2-7; TRBD2 agrees at 8 bases. Losses at the gene ends were 6 bases for V and 2 bases for J; bases not matched to a gene: 6. The CDR3 loop spans 14 amino acids. CDR1 and CDR2 from the germline V gene are MNHEY and SVGEGT.

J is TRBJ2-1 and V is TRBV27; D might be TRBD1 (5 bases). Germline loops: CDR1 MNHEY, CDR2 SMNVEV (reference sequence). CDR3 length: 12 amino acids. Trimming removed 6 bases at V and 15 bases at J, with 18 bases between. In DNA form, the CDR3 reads TGTGCCAGCAGCATGGAATCAGGGCGCGTGTTCTTC. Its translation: CASSMESGRVFF.

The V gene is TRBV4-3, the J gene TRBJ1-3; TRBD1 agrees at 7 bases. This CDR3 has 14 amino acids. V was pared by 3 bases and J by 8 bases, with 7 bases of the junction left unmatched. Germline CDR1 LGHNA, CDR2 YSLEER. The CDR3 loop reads CASSQTGPWDTIYF. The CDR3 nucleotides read TGCGCCAGCAGCCAGACAGGGCCCTGGGACACCATATATTTT.

CDR3 protein: CASSQLATGINEQYF. The CDR3, as DNA: TGTGCCAGCAGCCAATTAGCGACAGGGATCAACGAGCAGTACTTC. This sequence joins TRBV14 and TRBJ2-7, with 7 nucleotides matching TRBD1. In germline, CDR1 is SGHDN, CDR2 FVKESK. The CDR3 is made up of 15 amino acids. Trimming cost V 2 bases and J 5 bases; bases outside gene matches: 9.

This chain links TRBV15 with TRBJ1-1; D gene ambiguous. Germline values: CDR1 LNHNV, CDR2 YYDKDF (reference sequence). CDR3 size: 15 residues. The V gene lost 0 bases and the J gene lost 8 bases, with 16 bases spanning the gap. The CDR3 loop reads CATSRDLTWEVEAFF. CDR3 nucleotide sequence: TGTGCCACCAGCAGAGATCTAACGTGGGAGGTAGAAGCTTTCTTT.

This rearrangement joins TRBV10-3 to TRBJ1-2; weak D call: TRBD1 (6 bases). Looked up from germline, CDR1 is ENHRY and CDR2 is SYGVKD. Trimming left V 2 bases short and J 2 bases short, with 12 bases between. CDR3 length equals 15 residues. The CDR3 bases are TGTGCCATCAGTGAGGGCCCCGGGACAAACTATGGCTACACCTTC. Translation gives CAISEGPGTNYGYTF.

The CDR3 is CASSLRLLAGESYEQYF. Written as DNA, the CDR3 is TGCGCCAGCAGCCTAAGATTACTAGCGGGAGAATCCTACGAGCAGTACTTC. The rearrangement links TRBV4-1 to TRBJ2-7; 11 nucleotides line up with TRBD2. J was trimmed by 1 base and V by 4 bases; bases with no gene match: 9. Per germline, CDR1 MGHRA and CDR2 YSYEKL. The CDR3 covers 17 residues.

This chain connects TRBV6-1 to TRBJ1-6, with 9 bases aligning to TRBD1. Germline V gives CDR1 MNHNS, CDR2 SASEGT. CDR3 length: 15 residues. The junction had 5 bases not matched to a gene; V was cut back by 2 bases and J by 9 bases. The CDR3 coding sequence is TGTGCCAGCAGTGAACGGGGACAGGGTAGTTCACCCCTCCACTTT. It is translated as CASSERGQGSSPLHF.

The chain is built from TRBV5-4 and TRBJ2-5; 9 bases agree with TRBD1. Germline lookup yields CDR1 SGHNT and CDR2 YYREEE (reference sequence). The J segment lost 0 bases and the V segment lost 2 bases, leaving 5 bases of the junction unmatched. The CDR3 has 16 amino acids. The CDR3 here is CASSFRDREYQETQYF. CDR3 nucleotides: TGTGCCAGCAGCTTCCGGGACAGGGAATACCAAGAGACCCAGTACTTC.

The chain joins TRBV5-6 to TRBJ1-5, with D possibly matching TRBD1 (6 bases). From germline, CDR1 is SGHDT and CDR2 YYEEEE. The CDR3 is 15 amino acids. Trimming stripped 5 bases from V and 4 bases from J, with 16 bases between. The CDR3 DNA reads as TGTGCCAGCAGTAAAGCCGGGACACAGAATCAGCCCCAGCATTTT. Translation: CASSKAGTQNQPQHF.

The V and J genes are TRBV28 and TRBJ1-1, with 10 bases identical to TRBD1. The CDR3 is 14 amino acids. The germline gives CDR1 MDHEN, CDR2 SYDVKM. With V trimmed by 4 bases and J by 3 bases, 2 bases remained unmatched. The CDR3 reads CASSSGQGDTEAFF. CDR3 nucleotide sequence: TGTGCCAGCAGTTCTGGACAGGGGGACACTGAAGCTTTCTTT.

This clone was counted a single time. CDR3 sequence reads: CASGLRTGYDTGELFF. CDR3 coding DNA: TGTGCTAGTGGTCTTAGGACAGGGTACGACACCGGGGAGCTGTTTTTT. This sequence joins TRBV12-5 and TRBJ2-2; 8 bases map to TRBD1. Germline assignment: CDR1 LGHNT and CDR2 FRNRAP. J was trimmed by 3 bases and V by 5 bases; bases with no gene match: 8. The CDR3 covers 16 residues.

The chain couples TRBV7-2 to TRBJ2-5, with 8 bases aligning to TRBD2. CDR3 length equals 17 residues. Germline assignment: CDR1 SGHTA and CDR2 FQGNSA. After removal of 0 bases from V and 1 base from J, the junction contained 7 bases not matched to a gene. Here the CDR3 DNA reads TGTGCCAGCAGCTTAGCCTGGACTAGCAATTTCCAAGAGACCCAGTACTTC. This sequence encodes CASSLAWTSNFQETQYF.

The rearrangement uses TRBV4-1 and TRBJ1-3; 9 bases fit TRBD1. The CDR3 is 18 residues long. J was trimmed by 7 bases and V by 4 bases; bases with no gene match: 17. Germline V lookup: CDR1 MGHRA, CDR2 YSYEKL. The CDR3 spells CASSLVPGQGSTHNTIYF. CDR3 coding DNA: TGCGCCAGCAGCCTAGTCCCGGGACAGGGAAGTACGCACAACACCATATATTTT.

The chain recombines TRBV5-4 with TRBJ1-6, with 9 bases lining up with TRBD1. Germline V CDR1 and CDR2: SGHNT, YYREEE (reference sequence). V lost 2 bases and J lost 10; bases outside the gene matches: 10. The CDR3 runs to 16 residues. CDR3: CASSLRGGQGASPLHF. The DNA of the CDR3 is TGTGCCAGCAGCTTAAGAGGGGGACAGGGAGCCTCACCCCTCCACTTT.

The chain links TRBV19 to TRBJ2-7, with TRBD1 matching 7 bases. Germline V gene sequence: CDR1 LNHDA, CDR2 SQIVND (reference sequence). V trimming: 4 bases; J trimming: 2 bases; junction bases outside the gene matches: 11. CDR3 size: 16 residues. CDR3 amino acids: CASSTPGDRATYEQYF. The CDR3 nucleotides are TGTGCCAGTAGTACCCCCGGTGACAGGGCGACCTACGAGCAGTACTTC.

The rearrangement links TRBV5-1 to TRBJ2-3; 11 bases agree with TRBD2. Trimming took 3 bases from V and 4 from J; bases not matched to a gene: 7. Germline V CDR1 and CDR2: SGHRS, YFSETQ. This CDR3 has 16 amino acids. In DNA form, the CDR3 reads TGCGCCAGCAGCTCTTTAGCGGGAGGGCCTTCAGATACGCAGTATTTT. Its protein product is CASSSLAGGPSDTQYF.

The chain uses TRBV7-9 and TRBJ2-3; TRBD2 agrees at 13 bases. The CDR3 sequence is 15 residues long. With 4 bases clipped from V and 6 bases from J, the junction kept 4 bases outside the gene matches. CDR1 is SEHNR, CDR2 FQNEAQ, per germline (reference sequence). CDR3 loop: CASSSTSGRSDTQYF. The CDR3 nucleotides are TGTGCCAGCAGCTCGACTAGCGGGAGGAGTGATACGCAGTATTTT.

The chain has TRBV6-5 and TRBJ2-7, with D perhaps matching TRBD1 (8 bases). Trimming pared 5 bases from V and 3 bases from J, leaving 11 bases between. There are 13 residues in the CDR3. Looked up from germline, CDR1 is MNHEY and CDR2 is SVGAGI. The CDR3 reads CASSTGGGYEQYF. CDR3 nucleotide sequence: TGTGCCAGCAGTACAGGGGGGGGCTACGAGCAGTACTTC.

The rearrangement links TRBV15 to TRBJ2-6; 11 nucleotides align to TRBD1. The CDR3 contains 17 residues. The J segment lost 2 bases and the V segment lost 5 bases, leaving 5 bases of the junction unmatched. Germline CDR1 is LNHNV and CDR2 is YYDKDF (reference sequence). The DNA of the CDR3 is TGTGCCACCAGCGCCACGGGACAGGGGGCTGGGGCCAACGTCCTGACTTTC. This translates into CATSATGQGAGANVLTF. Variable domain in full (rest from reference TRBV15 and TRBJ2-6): DAMVIQNPRYQVTQFGKPVTLSCSQTLNHNVMYWYQQKSSQAPKLLFHYYDKDFNNEADTPDNFQSRRPNTSFCFLDIRSPGLGDTAMYLCATSATGQGAGANVLTFGAGSRLTVL.

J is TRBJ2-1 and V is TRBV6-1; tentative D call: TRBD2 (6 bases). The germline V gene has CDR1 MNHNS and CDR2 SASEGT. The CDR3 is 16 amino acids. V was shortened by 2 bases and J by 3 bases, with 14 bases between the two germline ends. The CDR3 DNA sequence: TGTGCCAGCAGTGAAAGCTTCGGAGGGAGCTACAATGAGCAGTTCTTC. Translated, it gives CASSESFGGSYNEQFF.

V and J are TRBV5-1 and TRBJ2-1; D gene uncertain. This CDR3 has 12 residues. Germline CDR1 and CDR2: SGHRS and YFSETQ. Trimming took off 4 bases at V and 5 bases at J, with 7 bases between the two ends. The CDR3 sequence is CASSPGNNEQFF. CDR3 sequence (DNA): TGCGCCAGCAGCCCGGGTAACAATGAGCAGTTCTTC.